These T cell receptor beta chains were read from a single sample in a study of blood T cell repertoires in COVID-19. TCRdb's table, derived via immunoSEQ multiplex PCR, lists solely in-frame clones and lacks some. The sample has around 70,000 clones, 75% seen once. Sequenced sample: peripheral blood. These receptor sequences come from an older man with acute or convalescent COVID-19. Each CDR3 is given with its conserved first and last residue. The D gene is left open where the match is weak. Size is stated for part of the rows, as once, few or many counts, or as a class when the clone is expanded.

V: TRBV19; D: TRBD1; J: TRBJ1-2; size: few; DNA: TGTGCCAGTAGTATAAATCGGGACAGGGAGAGGAGCTATGGCTACACCTTC; CDR3: CASSINRDRERSYGYTF
V: TRBV5-6; D: -; J: TRBJ1-4; size: -; DNA: TGTGCCAGCAGTGAAGCCACAGGGCCTGGTACTAATGAAAAACTGTTTTTT; CDR3: CASSEATGPGTNEKLFF
V: TRBV18; D: -; J: TRBJ1-6; size: -; DNA: TGTGCCAGCTCACCACCCTACGGAGGGAACGGTTCACCCCTCCACTTT; CDR3: CASSPPYGGNGSPLHF
V: TRBV5-1; D: TRBD1; J: TRBJ1-1; size: -; DNA: TGCGCCAGCCACCCTCGACAGGGGCCGAACACTGAAGCTTTCTTT; CDR3: CASHPRQGPNTEAFF
V: TRBV11-2; D: TRBD1; J: TRBJ1-4; size: -; DNA: TGTGCCAGCAGCTTAATACAGGACAGGGGTGAAAAACTGTTTTTT; CDR3: CASSLIQDRGEKLFF
V: TRBV14; D: -; J: TRBJ2-2; size: -; DNA: TGTGCCAGCAGCCAAGATACGGGAGCTGAGTTGTACACCGGGGAGCTGTTTTTT; CDR3: CASSQDTGAELYTGELFF
V: TRBV28; D: TRBD1; J: TRBJ2-7; size: -; DNA: TGTGCCAGCAGTCCCTGGGACAGGGAAGAGGAGCAGTACTTC; CDR3: CASSPWDREEEQYF
V: TRBV27; D: -; J: TRBJ2-5; size: -; DNA: TGTGCCAGCAGTCACCAGGGGGGCCAAGAGACCCAGTACTTC; CDR3: CASSHQGGQETQYF
V: TRBV19; D: TRBD2; J: TRBJ2-1; size: -; DNA: TGTGCCAGTAGTGTCAACCTAGCGGGAGGCAACTACAATGAGCAGTTCTTC; CDR3: CASSVNLAGGNYNEQFF
V: TRBV14; D: -; J: TRBJ1-2; size: few; DNA: TGTGCCAGCAGGCGGGCGGGCAGGTCCACCTTC; CDR3: CASRRAGRSTF
V: TRBV14; D: -; J: TRBJ1-6; size: -; DNA: TGTGCCAGCAGCCCCCGGCGGGGGGCTTTCCCCTCACCCCTCCACTTT; CDR3: CASSPRRGAFPSPLHF
V: TRBV9; D: TRBD1; J: TRBJ2-2; size: -; DNA: TGTGCCAGCAGCCCGACAGGGGGGGAGCTGTTTTTT; CDR3: CASSPTGGELFF
V: TRBV7-2; D: TRBD2; J: TRBJ2-5; size: -; DNA: TGTGCCAGCAGCTTAAAAGGGACTAGCGGACAAGAGACCCAGTACTTC; CDR3: CASSLKGTSGQETQYF
V: TRBV19; D: TRBD1; J: TRBJ1-2; size: -; DNA: TGTGCCAGTAGTTTTTCCGGGACAGGGTCCGAATATGGCTACACCTTC; CDR3: CASSFSGTGSEYGYTF
V: TRBV24-1; D: TRBD2; J: TRBJ2-3; size: -; DNA: TGTGCCACCAGTGATTTGAGGCTAGCGGGGGGCACAGATACGCAGTATTTT; CDR3: CATSDLRLAGGTDTQYF
V: TRBV28; D: TRBD1; J: TRBJ1-4; size: -; DNA: TGTGCCAGCAGTCCCGGACAGGGAGGAGGGGAAAAACTGTTTTTT; CDR3: CASSPGQGGGEKLFF
V: TRBV4-1; D: -; J: TRBJ2-2; size: few; DNA: TGCGCCAGCAGCCGACAGAACACCGGGGAGCTGTTTTTT; CDR3: CASSRQNTGELFF
V: TRBV6-6; D: -; J: TRBJ2-3; size: -; DNA: TGTGCCAGCAGTTATGGGCTGGAGGGCACGCAGTATTTT; CDR3: CASSYGLEGTQYF
V: TRBV10-3; D: TRBD2; J: TRBJ2-6; size: -; DNA: TGTGCCATCAGTGAGTCGGGGCTAGCGGTTCATTCTGGGGCCAACGTCCTGACTTTC; CDR3: CAISESGLAVHSGANVLTF
V: TRBV27; D: TRBD2; J: TRBJ2-7; size: -; DNA: TGTGCCAGTAGCGGGAGAGGGTACGAGCAGTACTTC; CDR3: CASSGRGYEQYF
V: TRBV5-6; D: TRBD1; J: TRBJ2-2; size: many; DNA: TGTGCCAGCAGCCCAGGGGGTGCGAACACCGGGGAGCTGTTTTTT; CDR3: CASSPGGANTGELFF
V: TRBV7-2; D: -; J: TRBJ1-6; size: many; DNA: TGTGCCAGCAGCTTAGAAAGGGGGAATTCACCCCTCCACTTT; CDR3: CASSLERGNSPLHF
V: TRBV5-1; D: -; J: TRBJ1-2; size: -; DNA: TGCGCCAGCAGGGACAACTCTAACTATGGCTACACCTTC; CDR3: CASRDNSNYGYTF
V: TRBV20-1; D: -; J: TRBJ2-1; size: -; DNA: TGCAGTGCTAGAGATCCAAATGAGCAGTTCTTC; CDR3: CSARDPNEQFF
V: TRBV14; D: -; J: TRBJ1-6; size: -; DNA: TGTGCCAGCAGCCAAGATCGGAGTGTCTCCTCACCCCTCCACTTT; CDR3: CASSQDRSVSSPLHF
V: TRBV4-1; D: -; J: TRBJ1-5; size: once; DNA: TGCGCCAGCAGCCAAGATAGTAATCAGCCCCAGCATTTT; CDR3: CASSQDSNQPQHF
V: TRBV7-3; D: -; J: TRBJ1-3; size: -; DNA: TGTGCCAGCAGCGAAGGACAAAGTGCCGGAAACACCATATATTTT; CDR3: CASSEGQSAGNTIYF
V: TRBV5-1; D: TRBD1; J: TRBJ1-1; size: -; DNA: TGCGCCAGCAGCCCGGCCCCGGGACAGGGGGCGGACGGCACTGAAGCTTTCTTT; CDR3: CASSPAPGQGADGTEAFF
V: TRBV9; D: -; J: TRBJ2-5; size: once; DNA: TGTGCCAGTACCGGGTCCGATGGGCAAGAGACCCAGTACTTC; CDR3: CASTGSDGQETQYF
V: TRBV5-1; D: -; J: TRBJ2-5; size: -; DNA: TGCGCCAGCTCGGGGGAGACCCAGTACTTC; CDR3: CASSGETQYF
V: TRBV9; D: -; J: TRBJ2-2; size: -; DNA: TGTGCCAGCAGCGTAGGTTTGGAGGCAGGGGAGCTGTTTTTT; CDR3: CASSVGLEAGELFF
V: TRBV4-1; D: TRBD1; J: TRBJ2-2; size: -; DNA: TGCGCCAGCAGCCTCAGGGGGCAGGCTGACACCGGGGAGCTGTTTTTT; CDR3: CASSLRGQADTGELFF
V: TRBV5-1; D: TRBD1; J: TRBJ1-4; size: once; DNA: TGCGCCAGCAGCTTCGGGACAGGGGGGAATGAAAAACTGTTTTTT; CDR3: CASSFGTGGNEKLFF
V: TRBV10-3; D: TRBD1; J: TRBJ1-4; size: once; DNA: TGTGCCATCAGCGGAACTCAGGGGGCTAATGAAAAACTGTTTTTT; CDR3: CAISGTQGANEKLFF
V: TRBV12-3/TRBV12-4; D: TRBD2; J: TRBJ2-5; size: -; DNA: TGTGCCAGCAGTACTAGCGTTAAAGAGACCCAGTACTTC; CDR3: CASSTSVKETQYF
V: TRBV6-5; D: -; J: TRBJ2-1; size: -; DNA: TGTGCCAGCAGATTAGAGTCTTCCTACAATGAGCAGTTCTTC; CDR3: CASRLESSYNEQFF
V: TRBV3-1/TRBV3-2; D: -; J: TRBJ2-2; size: -; DNA: TGTGCCAGCAGCCCTGAACAAAACACCGGGGAGCTGTTTTTT; CDR3: CASSPEQNTGELFF
V: TRBV27; D: TRBD1; J: TRBJ2-7; size: -; DNA: TGTGCCAGCAGTTTTGGACAGGGGGTCTACGAGCAGTACTTC; CDR3: CASSFGQGVYEQYF
V: TRBV19; D: TRBD1; J: TRBJ2-1; size: -; DNA: TGTGCCAGTAGTATATCGGGACAGCTTTACAATGAGCAGTTCTTC; CDR3: CASSISGQLYNEQFF
V: TRBV7-9; D: TRBD2; J: TRBJ2-2; size: -; DNA: TGTGCCAGCAGCTACCGGGACTACTCCGGGGAGCTGTTTTTT; CDR3: CASSYRDYSGELFF
V: TRBV5-4; D: -; J: TRBJ2-5; size: -; DNA: TGTGCCAGCAGCTTTGTTCCCCGGGAGACCCAGTACTTC; CDR3: CASSFVPRETQYF
V: TRBV14; D: -; J: TRBJ2-7; size: -; DNA: TGTGCCAGCAGCCGGGTGCGGGACTTCACCTACGAGCAGTACTTC; CDR3: CASSRVRDFTYEQYF
V: TRBV7-9; D: TRBD1; J: TRBJ1-2; size: -; DNA: TGTGCCAGCAGCTTAGACGGGACAGACCGAGCGCCGTTTACCTTC; CDR3: CASSLDGTDRAPFTF
V: TRBV6-5; D: -; J: TRBJ2-7; size: -; DNA: TGTGCCAGCAGTTACGTAGGGGTGACCGACTCCTACGAGCAGTACTTC; CDR3: CASSYVGVTDSYEQYF
V: TRBV27; D: -; J: TRBJ2-2; size: -; DNA: TGTGCCAGCAGTCCTGACAGGATCTGGATGGACGGGGAGCTGTTTTTT; CDR3: CASSPDRIWMDGELFF
V: TRBV11-2; D: -; J: TRBJ1-6; size: -; DNA: TGTGCCAGCAGCGCTACAGAAAATTCACCCCTCCACTTT; CDR3: CASSATENSPLHF
V: TRBV6-5; D: TRBD2; J: TRBJ2-7; size: -; DNA: TGTGCCAGCAGGGTCGGGAGGGCTTACGAGCAGTACTTC; CDR3: CASRVGRAYEQYF
V: TRBV11-2; D: TRBD2; J: TRBJ2-7; size: -; DNA: TGTGCCAGCAGTCCCGGGGTATTAGCGGGGGGCTTGGAGCAGTACTTC; CDR3: CASSPGVLAGGLEQYF
V: TRBV5-4; D: TRBD1; J: TRBJ2-5; size: -; DNA: TGTGCCAGCAGCCTCGGGACAGGGGAAGAGACCCAGTACTTC; CDR3: CASSLGTGEETQYF
V: TRBV7-3; D: -; J: TRBJ1-5; size: once; DNA: TGTGCCAGCAGCTCTGACAGGAGACAGCCCCAGCATTTT; CDR3: CASSSDRRQPQHF
V: TRBV7-8; D: -; J: TRBJ2-1; size: -; DNA: TGTGCCAGCAGCTTAGGCGGCTGGCGGGCTCTGGGGTTCTTC; CDR3: CASSLGGWRALGFF
V: TRBV5-1; D: -; J: TRBJ2-1; size: -; DNA: TGCGCCAGCAGCTTACAGGGAAGTGAGCAGTTCTTC; CDR3: CASSLQGSEQFF
V: TRBV28; D: TRBD2; J: TRBJ2-1; size: few; DNA: TGTGCCAGCAGTTCCCAAGCGGGAGGTCCCAACAATGAGCAGTTCTTC; CDR3: CASSSQAGGPNNEQFF
V: TRBV28; D: -; J: TRBJ1-1; size: -; DNA: TGTGCCAGCCCATCCGGACTCCAGAACACTGAAGCTTTCTTT; CDR3: CASPSGLQNTEAFF
V: TRBV15; D: -; J: TRBJ1-1; size: -; DNA: TGTGCCACCAGCAGGAGTGCCACAGGGCTTAACACTGAAGCTTTCTTT; CDR3: CATSRSATGLNTEAFF
V: TRBV6-2/TRBV6-3; D: -; J: TRBJ1-5; size: -; DNA: TGTGCCAGCAGTAACCCGACAGGATGGGACAATCAGCCCCAGCATTTT; CDR3: CASSNPTGWDNQPQHF
V: TRBV7-8; D: -; J: TRBJ2-1; size: once; DNA: TGTGCCAGCAGCCCCAGGACAGCTAGCTCCTACAATGAGCAGTTCTTC; CDR3: CASSPRTASSYNEQFF
V: TRBV28; D: -; J: TRBJ1-2; size: once; DNA: TGTGCCAGCAGTCCCCCATCGGGTTCTAACTATGGCTACACCTTC; CDR3: CASSPPSGSNYGYTF